This T cell receptor beta chain is drawn from a study of memory CD4+ T cells and cytomegalovirus serostatus. Across the study: Healthy Belgian adult donors included about nine CMV-positive and some 24 CMV-negative people.

The CDR3 loop spans 16 amino acids. Per germline, CDR1 WSHSY and CDR2 SAAADI. With 6 bases removed from V and 1 base from J, the gap between germline ends came to 16 bases. In this sample, this clone turned up a few times. The antigen is not known. Per the original methods: Out-of-frame sequences were removed, leaving around 2,000,000 distinct TCRbeta sequences. Assay: immunoSEQ multiplex PCR; the TCRdb copy retains only in-frame clones and omits some. V, J and clone size derive from that table, while D and trimming were established from the DNA sequence. The data show 70,000 to 90,000 clones, under 80% seen once. Single viable CD3+CD4+CD8-CD45RO+ cells were sorted as the memory CD4+ T cells. The study, taken as a whole, reports: Of around 160 reported CMV TCRbeta sequences, 60 to 85 were found in memory CD4+ repertoires.

The TCR sequence derives from an adult in good health and CMV-seropositive. This sequence joins TRBV10-2 and TRBJ1-3; unclear D gene. The specimen sequenced was memory CD4+ T cells from blood. CDR3 sequence reads: CASRTTKAVSGNTIYF. CDR3 bases: TGCGCCAGCAGGACGACGAAGGCTGTTTCTGGAAACACCATATATTTT.